This T cell receptor beta chain is from a study of Graves' ophthalmopathy and Graves' hyperthyroidism (dated by TCRdb to between 2018 and 2020). At the level of the whole study: Hyperthyroidism was defined as stable when no progression to ophthalmopathy occurred within 18 months of follow-up. To explore V-J signatures that distinguish ophthalmopathy from hyperthyroidism, a discovery set of about a hundred patients was enrolled, made up of 40 to 45 with ophthalmopathy and 57 with stable hyperthyroidism. In total, around 140 blood samples were TCR-sequenced: some 43 ophthalmopathy, some 72 hyperthyroidism and some 17 hyperthyroidism-to-ophthalmopathy patients. Once sampling was done, hyperthyroidism patients were given methimazole at a starting dose of 30 mg daily, while ophthalmopathy patients were given high-dose intravenous methylprednisolone. An independent validation cohort comprised around 20 hyperthyroidism patients and 15 to 17 patients who later progressed from hyperthyroidism to ophthalmopathy. TCR beta repertoire signatures were used to distinguish Graves' ophthalmopathy from Graves' hyperthyroidism and to predict progression to ophthalmopathy. In more than five hyperthyroidism patients, T-cell repertoires of thyroid tissue and blood were compared.

V is reduced by 3 bases and J by 6 bases, leaving a spacing of 11 bases between them. Taken from the germline V gene, the CDR1 and CDR2 loops are ENHRY and SYGVKD. The CDR3 has 13 amino acids, counting the end cysteine and phenylalanine. Of the read, only the CDR3 DNA is kept; its 39 bases are in frame from base 1. A remark on this clonotype: Its antigen is still unknown. Base qualities are not at hand, and no much larger clone is one base apart.

Hyperthyroidism patients were newly diagnosed, with disease duration under 2 months, and aged 18 to 65 years. Patients were excluded if they had other autoimmune diseases, uncontrolled infections, pregnancy or lactation. Clinical symptoms, serum thyroxine, TRAb, thyroid ultrasound and orbital computed tomography formed the basis of the diagnosis. Trizol reagent was used to extract the total RNA, and its quality was then checked on an Agilent 2100 Bioanalyzer. For repertoire sequencing, the TCR beta CDR3 regions were amplified from RNA transcripts. HTBI primers and the Qiagen OneStep RT-PCR kit were used in a first-round RT-PCR, which was followed by a second-round multiplex PCR, size selection and purification. Libraries were sequenced paired-end with 100 bp reads on an Illumina HiSeq2000. In the original analysis: SOAPnuke was used to process the reads, removing any read that contained adapters or uncalled bases, had a mean Phred below 15, or lacked an exact match to the constant primer or identifier. COPE v1.2.5 was used to merge the high-quality paired reads. Clonotypes were defined as unique nucleotide sequences and were aligned to IMGT TRB V, D and J references using MiTCR v1.1. Only V-J combinations with frequency above 0.0001 were analysed, covering over 99% of repertoires. For each V-J combination, a TCR clonal expansion and chaos score was defined as F50 clonal expansion divided by the chaos observed in the TCRdist matrix. Welch's t-statistics and random forest were used to reduce the features to about 14 V-J combinations, which were then used as input to a naive Bayes classifier. Thyroid-blood repertoire similarity was quantified with the Morisita-Horn index. Using fastp trimming at Q25 and MiXCR clonotype assembly, TCRdb reanalyzed the public sequencing data and kept in-frame beta chains. Identical CDR3 protein sequences are pooled into one entry, listed with their most common genes and DNA. TCRdb, rather than the study authors, made the V and J calls. The sample table shows a few hundred thousand distinct CDR3 sequences, and 35% to 45% are seen once. 4% to 5% of the sample is in the top ten clones.

Overall study outcomes, separate from this receptor: Most of the expanded thyroid clonotypes with a frequency above 0.001 were also detected in blood, and it was suggested that the thyroid immune response may be reflected by blood repertoires. Sample size was not predetermined statistically, and investigators were not blinded to group allocation. In validation, the model predicted ophthalmopathy progression with 55% to 71% sensitivity and roughly 72% specificity; some 13 predicted patients were CT-confirmed with GO in a median of approximately 6.5 months. In cross-validation, the 13-signature model distinguished ophthalmopathy from stable hyperthyroidism with about 87% sensitivity and 81.08% specificity, and in the test set the corresponding values were roughly 80% and 76%.

What was sequenced was peripheral blood or thyroid tissue (not recorded which). The V gene is TRBV10-3 and the J gene is TRBJ1-2; the D gene is unclear. The receptor comes from an adult man with Graves' hyperthyroidism. The nucleotide sequence is TGTGCCATCAGTGAAGTGGGGAGCGATGGCTACACCTTC. This gives the protein CAISEVGSDGYTF.